This TCR beta chain originates from a study of neoadjuvant anti-PD-1 for oral cavity cancer. Assay: immunoSEQ multiplex PCR; the TCRdb copy retains only in-frame clones and omits some. The table includes 30,000 to 35,000 clones, roughly 89% detected once. These newly diagnosed stage II-IVA oral cavity squamous cell carcinoma patients had no prior systemic or radiation treatment. Cohort: HPV-negative, locally advanced oral cavity squamous cell carcinoma patients. The sequence was obtained from a person between 35 and 79 years old with oral cavity squamous cell carcinoma. The sample in question was PBMCs, obtained before nivolumab (anti-PD-1) treatment.

The CDR3 DNA reads as TGTGCCAGTAGTATAGTGGCCACAAGCTCTGGAAACACCATATATTTT. Translated: CASSIVATSSGNTIYF. V and J are TRBV19 and TRBJ1-3, with D hard to call. The CDR3 extends over 16 amino acids. Per the germline V gene, CDR1 is LNHDA and CDR2 is SQIVND (reference sequence). V dropped 1 base and J dropped 0 bases, with 10 bases sitting between them.